The 20 T cell receptor beta chains below come from one sample, sequenced in a study of T cell repertoires in cytomegalovirus infection. Antigens for these TCRs are unknown. In TCRdb, the reads were re-called with MiXCR into one record per CDR3 protein. The sample records approximately 730,000 distinct CDR3 sequences, 29% being singletons. Sequenced here: cultured CD8+ T cells from PBMCs, sampled from culture after CMV antigen stimulation. These receptor sequences come from a human donor in good health (CMV status not recorded). Some clones in this sample may be carry-over from other donors' samples.

This chain links TRBV7-6 with TRBJ1-1; D is unclear. V lost 1 base, J lost 9 bases, and 6 bases lay in between. The germline V gene encodes CDR1 SGHVS and CDR2 FNYEAQ. CDR3 length: 11 amino acids. This CDR3 reads CASSLGPKAFF. In DNA, the CDR3 is TGTGCCAGCAGCTTAGGCCCTAAAGCTTTCTTT.

This clonotype has a handful of counts. The chain links TRBV2 to TRBJ2-6; D is uncertain. V was clipped by 8 bases and J by 0 bases, with 5 bases between them. Germline values: CDR1 SNHLY, CDR2 FYNNEI. CDR3 length equals 13 residues. CDR3 nucleotides: TGTGCCAGCCCAACCTCTGGGGCCAACGTCCTGACTTTC. This gives the protein CASPTSGANVLTF.

The chain employs TRBV6-5 and TRBJ2-5; either TRBD1 or TRBD2 may fit D (5 bases each). The length of the CDR3 is 14 residues. V was cut by 6 bases and J by 1 base, with 12 bases left in between. Germline V gene sequence: CDR1 MNHEY, CDR2 SVGAGI. Here the CDR3 DNA reads TGTGCCAGCAGCCCGGGACCGGTCCAAGAGACCCAGTACTTC. Protein product: CASSPGPVQETQYF.

This chain connects TRBV5-5 to TRBJ2-5; D is ambiguous. Germline V gene data show CDR1 as SGHKS and CDR2 as YYEKEE (reference sequence). This CDR3 has 14 residues. Trimming took 5 bases from V and 5 from J, leaving 16 bases between them. Written as DNA, the CDR3 is TGTGCCAGCAGATTCCGGAGCCTCGGGGAGACCCAGTACTTC. This codes for CASRFRSLGETQYF.

This rearrangement joins TRBV6-6 to TRBJ1-1; TRBD1 matches 9 bases. Trimming removed 6 bases from V and 1 base from J; junction bases left unmatched: 12. The germline V gene has CDR1 MNHNY and CDR2 SVGAGI (reference sequence). The CDR3 is made up of 17 amino acids. CDR3 protein: CASSRPGQGWENTEAFF. The CDR3 nucleotides read TGTGCCAGCAGCCGTCCGGGACAGGGATGGGAGAACACTGAAGCTTTCTTT.

This clonotype was detected a few times. The chain uses TRBV7-9 and TRBJ2-1, with TRBD1 as a possible D gene (6 bases). The CDR3 spans 16 residues. Germline CDR1 is SEHNR and CDR2 is FQNEAQ (reference sequence). V lost 4 bases, J lost 8 bases, and 21 bases lay in between. The CDR3 protein is CASSSDTGFPPDEQFF. DNA of the CDR3: TGTGCCAGCAGCTCCGACACAGGGTTTCCTCCCGATGAGCAGTTCTTC.

This clonotype was counted a few times. V gene TRBV29-1 combines with J gene TRBJ2-2; no clear D gene. Trimming removed 5 bases at V and 4 bases at J, with 8 bases between. CDR1 SQVTM and CDR2 ANQGSEA come from the germline V gene. The CDR3 spans 12 residues. CDR3 sequence (DNA): TGCAGCGTTTGGACCCTCACCGGGGAGCTGTTTTTT. Amino acid sequence: CSVWTLTGELFF.

The V call is TRBV29-1, the J call TRBJ1-1; unclear D gene. Germline lookup yields CDR1 SQVTM and CDR2 ANQGSEA. V was shortened by 1 base and J by 7 bases, with 7 bases between the two germline ends. The CDR3 runs to 11 residues. This CDR3 reads CSVEGPREAFF. The CDR3 bases are TGCAGCGTTGAAGGGCCTCGTGAAGCTTTCTTT.

This clonotype was detected a few times. The chain is built from TRBV4-3 and TRBJ2-1; weak D call: TRBD2 (5 bases). V lost 0 bases, J lost 4 bases, and 19 bases lay in between. The V gene's germline CDR1 is LGHNA and CDR2 YSLEER. This CDR3 spans 18 amino acids. DNA of the CDR3: TGCGCCAGCAGCCAAGACCTACGGGGAAGGGTTGAATACAATGAGCAGTTCTTC. Protein: CASSQDLRGRVEYNEQFF.

The chain has TRBV19 and TRBJ2-7, with TRBD2 matching over 11 bases. The length of the CDR3 is 13 residues. Trimming at V came to 8 bases and at J to 1 base, leaving 1 base not matched to a gene. The V gene's germline CDR1 is LNHDA and CDR2 SQIVND (reference sequence). In DNA form, the CDR3 reads TGTGCCAGTGCTAGCGGGGGGTCCTACGAGCAGTACTTC. It codes for CASASGGSYEQYF. Supplemented by reference TRBV19 and TRBJ2-7, the full variable domain reads DGGITQSPKYLFRKEGQNVTLSCEQNLNHDAMYWYRQDPGQGLRLIYYSQIVNDFQKGDIAEGYSVSREKKESFPLTVTSAQKNPTAFYLCASASGGSYEQYFGPGTRLTVT.

J is TRBJ2-5 and V is TRBV23-1; D may correspond to TRBD1 or TRBD2 (5 bases each). TRBV23-1 carries the ORF label, with uncertain function. Trimming shortened V by 4 bases and J by 2 bases, and 17 bases separated the two germline ends. CDR3 length: 16 amino acids. This chain's CDR3 is CASSRSGTQIQETQYF. For the CDR3, the DNA is TGCGCCAGCAGTCGCTCCGGGACGCAGATTCAAGAGACCCAGTACTTC.

This clonotype was seen a handful of times. The V call is TRBV27, the J call TRBJ1-1; D is possibly TRBD1 (5 bases). Germline CDR1 reads MNHEY; CDR2 reads SMNVEV (reference sequence). The CDR3 runs to 15 residues. Trimming removed 1 base at V and 5 bases at J, with 14 bases between. In nucleotides, the CDR3 is TGTGCCAGCAGTTTATTTTTCGGGGCGCAAACTGAAGCTTTCTTT. Protein sequence: CASSLFFGAQTEAFF.

The rearrangement joins TRBV2 to TRBJ1-5, with 8 bases aligning to TRBD1. The V segment lost 6 bases and the J segment 5 bases; nucleotides outside the gene matches: 12. CDR3 length: 16 residues. Per germline, CDR1 SNHLY and CDR2 FYNNEI. CDR3 sequence: CASSAKGQGGYQPQHF. For the CDR3, the DNA is TGTGCCAGCAGCGCTAAAGGACAGGGCGGATATCAGCCCCAGCATTTT.

This clonotype was counted at least ten times. The chain combines TRBV12-3 or TRBV12-4 with TRBJ1-5; D ambiguous. The CDR3 covers 14 residues. V was trimmed by 5 bases and J by 0 bases, leaving 8 bases between them. The CDR3 reads CASSPLDSNQPQHF. For the CDR3, the DNA is TGTGCCAGCAGTCCCCTAGATAGCAATCAGCCCCAGCATTTT.

The chain joins TRBV6-2 or TRBV6-3 to TRBJ1-1; D might be TRBD1 (5 bases). Germline CDR1 and CDR2: MNHEY and SVGEGT. The CDR3 is 12 residues long. V lost 6 bases and J 6 bases, leaving 11 bases between the germline ends. The CDR3 DNA reads TGTGCCAGCAGCCACCCGGGGGCTGAAGCTTTCTTT. Its protein is CASSHPGAEAFF.

This clonotype was seen ten or more times. J is TRBJ2-7 and V is TRBV2, with D possibly matching TRBD1 (6 bases). The germline V gene has CDR1 SNHLY and CDR2 FYNNEI. This CDR3 comprises 15 residues. The V gene lost 4 bases and the J gene lost 2 bases, with 15 bases spanning the gap. CDR3 region: CASSVGTPRTYEQYF. The CDR3 DNA sequence: TGTGCCAGCAGTGTAGGGACACCCAGGACCTACGAGCAGTACTTC.

The genes are TRBV3-1 and TRBJ2-1; 9 bases are a match to TRBD2. Trimming cost V 1 base and J 9 bases; bases outside gene matches: 28. The CDR3 is made up of 22 amino acids. Germline V gene sequence: CDR1 LGHDT, CDR2 YNNKEL (reference sequence). The CDR3: CASSQGIRGMHPLAGPWSEQFF. CDR3 DNA: TGTGCCAGCAGCCAAGGAATCCGGGGAATGCATCCACTAGCGGGCCCGTGGAGTGAGCAGTTCTTC.

The chain recombines TRBV15 with TRBJ2-4; D gene uncertain. V was cut by 4 bases and J by 0 bases, with 10 bases left in between. The CDR3 length is 15 residues. CDR1 is LNHNV, CDR2 YYDKDF, per germline (reference sequence). The CDR3 DNA reads as TGTGCCACCAGCATCACGACCTTAGCCAAAAACATTCAGTACTTC. This codes for CATSITTLAKNIQYF.

At least ten counts were recorded for this clonotype. CDR3 in DNA: TGTGCCAGCAGTGACTCGGAGAGGGGGCGGGACACTGAAGCTTTCTTT. It codes for CASSDSERGRDTEAFF. The rearrangement joins TRBV6-4 to TRBJ1-1, with 7 bases lining up with TRBD1. Germline lookup yields CDR1 MRHNA and CDR2 SNTAGT. Trimming removed 0 bases from V and 3 bases from J; junction bases left unmatched: 7. CDR3 size: 16 residues.

In the case of this clonotype: A junction boundary mismatches the germline segment, possibly from a read error. This sequence joins TRBV12-3 or TRBV12-4 and TRBJ1-2; the match to TRBD1 covers 11 bases. There are 14 residues in the CDR3. CDR3 in DNA: TGTGCCAGCAGTTTTTCTGGACAGGGGGCTAAGAGGGCCTTC. Residues: CASSFSGQGAKRAF.